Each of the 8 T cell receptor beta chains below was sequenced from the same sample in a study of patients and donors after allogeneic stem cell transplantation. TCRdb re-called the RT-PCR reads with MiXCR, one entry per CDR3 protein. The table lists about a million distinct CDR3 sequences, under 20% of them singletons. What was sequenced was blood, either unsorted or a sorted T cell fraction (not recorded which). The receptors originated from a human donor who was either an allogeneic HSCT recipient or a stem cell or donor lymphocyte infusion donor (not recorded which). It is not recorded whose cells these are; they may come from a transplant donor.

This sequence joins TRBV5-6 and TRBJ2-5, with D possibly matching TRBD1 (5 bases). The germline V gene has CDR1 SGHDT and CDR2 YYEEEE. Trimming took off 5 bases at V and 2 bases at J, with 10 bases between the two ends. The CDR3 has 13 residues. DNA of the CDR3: TGTGCCAGCAGAGACGACAGACAAGAGACCCAGTACTTC. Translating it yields CASRDDRQETQYF.

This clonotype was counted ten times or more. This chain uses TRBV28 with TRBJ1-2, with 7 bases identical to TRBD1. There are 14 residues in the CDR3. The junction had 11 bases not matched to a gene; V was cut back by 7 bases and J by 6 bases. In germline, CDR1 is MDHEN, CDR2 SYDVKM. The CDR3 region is CASTIWGTVDGYTF. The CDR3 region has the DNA TGTGCCAGCACTATCTGGGGGACAGTGGATGGCTACACCTTC.

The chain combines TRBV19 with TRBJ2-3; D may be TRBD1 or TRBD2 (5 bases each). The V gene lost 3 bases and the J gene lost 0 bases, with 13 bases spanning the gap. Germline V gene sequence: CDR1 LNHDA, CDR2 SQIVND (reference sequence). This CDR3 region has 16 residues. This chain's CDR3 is CASSIGAVRSTDTQYF. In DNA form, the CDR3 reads TGTGCCAGTAGTATCGGGGCAGTCCGTAGCACAGATACGCAGTATTTT.

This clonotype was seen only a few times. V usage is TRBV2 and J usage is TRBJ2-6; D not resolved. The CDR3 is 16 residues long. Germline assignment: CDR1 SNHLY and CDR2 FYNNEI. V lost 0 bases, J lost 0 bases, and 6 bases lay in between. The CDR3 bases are TGTGCCAGCAGTGAAGCCCCAGCCTCTGGGGCCAACGTCCTGACTTTC. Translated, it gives CASSEAPASGANVLTF.

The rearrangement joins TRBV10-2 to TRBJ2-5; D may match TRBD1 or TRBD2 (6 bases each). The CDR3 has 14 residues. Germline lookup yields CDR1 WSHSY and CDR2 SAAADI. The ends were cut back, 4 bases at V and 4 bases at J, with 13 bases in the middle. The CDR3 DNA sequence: TGCGCCAGCAGTGTATGGGGGGCGGTAGAGACCCAGTACTTC. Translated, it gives CASSVWGAVETQYF.

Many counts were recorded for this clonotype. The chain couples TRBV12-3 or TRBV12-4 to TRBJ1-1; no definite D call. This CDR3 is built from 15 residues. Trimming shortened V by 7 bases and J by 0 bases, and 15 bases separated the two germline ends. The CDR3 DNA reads TGTGCCAGCACCTTAGAGGGTTTTATGAACACTGAAGCTTTCTTT. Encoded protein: CASTLEGFMNTEAFF.

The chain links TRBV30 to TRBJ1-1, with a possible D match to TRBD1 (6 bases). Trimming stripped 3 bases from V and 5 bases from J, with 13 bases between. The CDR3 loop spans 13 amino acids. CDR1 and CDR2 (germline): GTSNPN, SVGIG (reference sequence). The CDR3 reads CAWRVGGRTEAFF. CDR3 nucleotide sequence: TGTGCCTGGAGGGTGGGGGGGCGGACTGAAGCTTTCTTT.

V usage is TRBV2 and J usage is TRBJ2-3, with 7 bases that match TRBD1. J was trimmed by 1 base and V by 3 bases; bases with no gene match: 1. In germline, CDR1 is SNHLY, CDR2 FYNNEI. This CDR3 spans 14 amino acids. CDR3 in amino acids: CASSERGRTDTQYF. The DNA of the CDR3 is TGTGCCAGCAGTGAGAGGGGGCGCACAGATACGCAGTATTTT. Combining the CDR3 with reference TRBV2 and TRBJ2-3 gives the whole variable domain EPEVTQTPSHQVTQMGQEVILRCVPISNHLYFYWYRQILGQKVEFLVSFYNNEISEKSEIFDDQFSVERPDGSNFTLKIRSTKLEDSAMYFCASSERGRTDTQYFGPGTRLTVL.